This T cell receptor (beta chain) is drawn from a study of blood T cells in healthy people across ages. The individuals who served as donors were healthy Caucasians living in Russia, aged roughly 6 to 100. Collection of 9 to 10 milliliters of peripheral blood was performed for each donor. A word on this clonotype: Its antigen is unknown.

Per germline, CDR1 SGHTA and CDR2 FQGNSA. The ends lost 5 bases at V and 4 bases at J; junction bases unmatched: 5. CDR3 length: 14 amino acids. General study results and limits: Percentage of naive T cells showed a strong correlation with TCR beta diversity. Significant beta diversity loss was already apparent by age about 39, declining roughly linearly.

A second PCR, run for roughly 6 to 11 cycles, used a sample-barcoded 5' primer plus a J-beta primer mix. MiXCR was run by TCRdb on the 5' RACE reads, yielding one entry per CDR3 protein. The sample includes about 1,800,000 distinct CDR3 sequences, over 25% of them seen just once. The specimen was blood. The sequence was collected from a woman aged 25 to 39 in good health. The rearrangement joins TRBV7-2 to TRBJ1-3; 7 bases line up with TRBD1. The CDR3 coding sequence is TGTGCCAGCAGCCTAACAGGGGACGGAAACACCATATATTTT. This codes for CASSLTGDGNTIYF.